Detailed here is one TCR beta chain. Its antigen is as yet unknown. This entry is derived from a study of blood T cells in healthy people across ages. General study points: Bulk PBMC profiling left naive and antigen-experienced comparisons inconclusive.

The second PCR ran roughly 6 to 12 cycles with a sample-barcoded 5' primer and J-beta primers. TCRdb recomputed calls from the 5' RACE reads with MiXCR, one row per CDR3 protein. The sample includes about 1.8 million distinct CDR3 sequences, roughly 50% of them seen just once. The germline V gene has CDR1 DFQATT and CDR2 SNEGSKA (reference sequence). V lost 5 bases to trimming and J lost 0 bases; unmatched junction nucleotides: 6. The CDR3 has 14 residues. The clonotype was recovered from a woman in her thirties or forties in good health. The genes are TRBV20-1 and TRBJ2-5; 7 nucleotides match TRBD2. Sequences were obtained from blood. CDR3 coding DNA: TGCAGTGCTTGGGAGGGGTTCTACCAAGAGACCCAGTACTTC. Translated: CSAWEGFYQETQYF.